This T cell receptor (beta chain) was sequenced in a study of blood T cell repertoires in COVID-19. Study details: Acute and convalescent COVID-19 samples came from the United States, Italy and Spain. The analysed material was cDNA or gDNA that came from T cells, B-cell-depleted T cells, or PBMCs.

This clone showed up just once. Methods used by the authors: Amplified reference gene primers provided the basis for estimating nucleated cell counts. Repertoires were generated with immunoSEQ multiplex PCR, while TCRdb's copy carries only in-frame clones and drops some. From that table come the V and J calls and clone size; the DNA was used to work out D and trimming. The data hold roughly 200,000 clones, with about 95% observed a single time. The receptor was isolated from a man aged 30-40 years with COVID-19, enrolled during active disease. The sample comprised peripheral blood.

CDR3 region: CASSSRGLSSYNSPLHF. As DNA, the CDR3 is TGTGCCAGCAGCTCCAGGGGGCTAAGCTCCTATAATTCACCCCTCCACTTT. This chain joins TRBV7-9 and TRBJ1-6, with 8 bases that match TRBD1. J lost 0 bases, V lost 4 bases, and 5 bases had no gene match. Germline V CDR1 and CDR2: SEHNR, FQNEAQ (reference sequence). The CDR3 contains 17 residues.